This record looks at one TCR beta chain sequence and its context. Its antigen is unidentified. Method: immunoSEQ multiplex PCR; TCRdb's copy keeps in-frame clones and lacks some. The profile shows around 94,000 clones, roughly 96% of them singletons. The CDR3 covers 13 residues. V shed 7 bases and J shed 4 bases, with 13 bases lying between them. Germline V gene sequence: CDR1 SNHLY, CDR2 FYNNEI. This sample is drawn from a study of T cells in pancreatic ductal adenocarcinoma. No neoadjuvant therapy was given to the selected pancreatic ductal adenocarcinoma patients before their surgery. Regarding the study as a whole: Blood had more productive templates and 6 to 9-fold more unique clonotypes than tumor. Comparisons of tumor and blood clonality may show falsely lower tumor diversity. The resected cohort was biased toward the minority with early-stage disease. Mean clonality was about 0.12 in tumors and around 0.065 in blood, not significantly different.

The sample comprised PBMCs. The chain carries TRBV2 and TRBJ1-1; D gene uncertain. The TCR comes from a human donor with pancreatic ductal adenocarcinoma. The chain's CDR3 is CASTPGVGTEAFF. The CDR3, as DNA: TGTGCCAGCACTCCCGGGGTGGGCACTGAAGCTTTCTTT.